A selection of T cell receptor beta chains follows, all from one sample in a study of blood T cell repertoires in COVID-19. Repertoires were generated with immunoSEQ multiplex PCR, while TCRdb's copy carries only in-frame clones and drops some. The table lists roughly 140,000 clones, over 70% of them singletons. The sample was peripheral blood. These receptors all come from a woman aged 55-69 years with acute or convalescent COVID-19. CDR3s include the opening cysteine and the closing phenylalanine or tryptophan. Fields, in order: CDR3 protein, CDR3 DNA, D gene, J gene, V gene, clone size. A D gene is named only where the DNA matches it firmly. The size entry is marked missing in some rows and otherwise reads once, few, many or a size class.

cdr3_aa: CASSQDPFNYGYTF
cdr3_nt: TGTGCCAGCAGTCAAGACCCCTTTAACTATGGCTACACCTTC
d_call: NA
j_call: TRBJ1-2
v_call: TRBV3-1/TRBV3-2
clone_size: NA

cdr3_aa: CASSPFGTGEAFF
cdr3_nt: TGTGCCAGCAGCCCATTCGGGACAGGGGAAGCTTTCTTT
d_call: TRBD1
j_call: TRBJ1-1
v_call: TRBV3-1/TRBV3-2
clone_size: NA

cdr3_aa: CAWSSRGGSPLHF
cdr3_nt: TGTGCCTGGAGTTCGCGAGGGGGTTCACCCCTCCACTTT
d_call: NA
j_call: TRBJ1-6
v_call: TRBV30
clone_size: few

cdr3_aa: CASSEYRDPRGPLHF
cdr3_nt: TGTGCCAGCAGTGAATATAGGGATCCTAGGGGACCCCTCCACTTT
d_call: NA
j_call: TRBJ1-6
v_call: TRBV25-1
clone_size: once

cdr3_aa: CASSIAGRAQYF
cdr3_nt: TGTGCCAGTAGCATCGCGGGGAGGGCGCAGTATTTT
d_call: TRBD2
j_call: TRBJ2-3
v_call: TRBV19
clone_size: NA

cdr3_aa: CASSIDFVRSEAFF
cdr3_nt: TGTGCCAGTAGTATAGATTTTGTCCGGTCTGAAGCTTTCTTT
d_call: NA
j_call: TRBJ1-1
v_call: TRBV19
clone_size: NA

cdr3_aa: CASSEGQGIEAFF
cdr3_nt: TGTGCCAGCAGTGAGGGACAGGGGATTGAAGCTTTCTTT
d_call: TRBD1
j_call: TRBJ1-1
v_call: TRBV6-1
clone_size: NA

cdr3_aa: CSASTGPGTEAFF
cdr3_nt: TGCAGTGCTAGTACAGGCCCTGGCACTGAAGCTTTCTTT
d_call: NA
j_call: TRBJ1-1
v_call: TRBV20-1
clone_size: NA

cdr3_aa: CASSLVGSTDTQYF
cdr3_nt: TGCGCCAGCAGCTTGGTCGGTAGCACAGATACGCAGTATTTT
d_call: NA
j_call: TRBJ2-3
v_call: TRBV5-1
clone_size: NA

cdr3_aa: CASSLRGHQPQHF
cdr3_nt: TGTGCCAGCAGCTTAAGGGGTCATCAGCCCCAGCATTTT
d_call: NA
j_call: TRBJ1-5
v_call: TRBV7-2
clone_size: NA

cdr3_aa: CASSYLLKRNTEAFF
cdr3_nt: TGTGCCAGCAGCTATTTGTTAAAGAGGAACACTGAAGCTTTCTTT
d_call: NA
j_call: TRBJ1-1
v_call: TRBV6-2/TRBV6-3
clone_size: NA

cdr3_aa: CAISESGAYEQYF
cdr3_nt: TGTGCCATCAGTGAGTCAGGGGCCTACGAGCAGTACTTC
d_call: NA
j_call: TRBJ2-7
v_call: TRBV10-3
clone_size: NA

cdr3_aa: CASTLSGRLSGDEQFF
cdr3_nt: TGTGCCAGCACGCTTAGCGGGAGGCTATCTGGGGATGAGCAGTTCTTC
d_call: TRBD2
j_call: TRBJ2-1
v_call: TRBV11-2
clone_size: NA

cdr3_aa: CASSLAGDNQPQHF
cdr3_nt: TGCGCCAGCAGCTTGGCAGGGGACAATCAGCCCCAGCATTTT
d_call: NA
j_call: TRBJ1-5
v_call: TRBV5-1
clone_size: NA

cdr3_aa: CASSLVGRTEAFF
cdr3_nt: TGTGCCAGCAGTTTGGTGGGGCGGACTGAAGCTTTCTTT
d_call: NA
j_call: TRBJ1-1
v_call: TRBV12-3/TRBV12-4
clone_size: NA

cdr3_aa: CASSFRGSSPLHF
cdr3_nt: TGTGCCAGCAGTTTTAGAGGGTCTTCACCCCTCCACTTT
d_call: NA
j_call: TRBJ1-6
v_call: TRBV12-3/TRBV12-4
clone_size: NA

cdr3_aa: CAWTGGPYEQYF
cdr3_nt: TGTGCCTGGACGGGGGGTCCCTACGAGCAGTACTTC
d_call: TRBD2
j_call: TRBJ2-7
v_call: TRBV30
clone_size: NA

cdr3_aa: CASSARQGITGELFF
cdr3_nt: TGTGCCAGCAGCGCCCGACAGGGTATCACCGGGGAGCTGTTTTTT
d_call: TRBD1
j_call: TRBJ2-2
v_call: TRBV9
clone_size: NA

cdr3_aa: CASSFPGQGSSYEQYF
cdr3_nt: TGTGCCAGCAGCTTCCCCGGACAGGGGTCATCCTACGAGCAGTACTTC
d_call: TRBD1
j_call: TRBJ2-7
v_call: TRBV7-9
clone_size: once

cdr3_aa: CASSLGLQGYVQFF
cdr3_nt: TGTGCCAGCAGTTTGGGTCTACAGGGTTACGTGCAGTTCTTC
d_call: NA
j_call: TRBJ2-1
v_call: TRBV27
clone_size: few

cdr3_aa: CASSQDDSHSGANVLTF
cdr3_nt: TGTGCCAGCAGCCAAGATGACAGTCACTCTGGGGCCAACGTCCTGACTTTC
d_call: NA
j_call: TRBJ2-6
v_call: TRBV3-1/TRBV3-2
clone_size: NA

cdr3_aa: CASSQVGPIVSGSTGELFF
cdr3_nt: TGTGCCAGCAGCCAAGTTGGTCCCATAGTGAGCGGGAGCACCGGGGAGCTGTTTTTT
d_call: TRBD2
j_call: TRBJ2-2
v_call: TRBV14
clone_size: NA

cdr3_aa: CASSQVLGLARGETQYF
cdr3_nt: TGTGCCAGCAGCCAAGTCTTAGGGCTAGCGAGGGGAGAGACCCAGTACTTC
d_call: NA
j_call: TRBJ2-5
v_call: TRBV3-1/TRBV3-2
clone_size: NA

cdr3_aa: CASSYVEGSNQPQHF
cdr3_nt: TGTGCCAGCAGTTACGTTGAGGGTAGCAATCAGCCCCAGCATTTT
d_call: NA
j_call: TRBJ1-5
v_call: TRBV6-2/TRBV6-3
clone_size: NA

cdr3_aa: CASSLIRMGGRVPTGELFF
cdr3_nt: TGTGCCAGCAGCTTAATTCGAATGGGCGGGAGGGTCCCCACCGGGGAGCTGTTTTTT
d_call: TRBD2
j_call: TRBJ2-2
v_call: TRBV11-2
clone_size: NA

cdr3_aa: CASSLHRGNYGYTF
cdr3_nt: TGTGCCAGCAGCTTACACAGGGGTAACTATGGCTACACCTTC
d_call: TRBD1
j_call: TRBJ1-2
v_call: TRBV11-2
clone_size: NA

cdr3_aa: CASSPTSGLVLAKNIQYF
cdr3_nt: TGTGCCAGCAGTCCAACATCGGGACTAGTTTTAGCCAAAAACATTCAGTACTTC
d_call: TRBD2
j_call: TRBJ2-4
v_call: TRBV28
clone_size: NA

cdr3_aa: CANVAGTYSTDTQYF
cdr3_nt: TGTGCCAACGTAGCGGGGACCTACAGCACAGATACGCAGTATTTT
d_call: TRBD2
j_call: TRBJ2-3
v_call: TRBV27
clone_size: NA